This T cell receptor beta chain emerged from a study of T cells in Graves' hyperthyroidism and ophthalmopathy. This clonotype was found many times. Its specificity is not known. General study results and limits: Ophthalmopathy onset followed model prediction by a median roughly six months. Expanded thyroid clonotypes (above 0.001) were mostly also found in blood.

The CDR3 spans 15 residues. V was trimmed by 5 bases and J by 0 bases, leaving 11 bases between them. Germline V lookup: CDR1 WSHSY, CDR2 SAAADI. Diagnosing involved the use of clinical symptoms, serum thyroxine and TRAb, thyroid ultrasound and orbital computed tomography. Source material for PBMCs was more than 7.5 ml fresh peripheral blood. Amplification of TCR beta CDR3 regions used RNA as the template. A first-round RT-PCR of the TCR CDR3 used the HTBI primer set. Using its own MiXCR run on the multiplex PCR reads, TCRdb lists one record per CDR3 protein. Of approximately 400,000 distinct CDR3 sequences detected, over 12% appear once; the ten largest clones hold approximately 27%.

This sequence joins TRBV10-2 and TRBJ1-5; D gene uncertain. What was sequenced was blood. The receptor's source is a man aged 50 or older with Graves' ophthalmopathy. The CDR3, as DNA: TGCGCCAGCAGTCCAGAGGGTCGTAGCAATCAGCCCCAGCATTTT. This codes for CASSPEGRSNQPQHF.